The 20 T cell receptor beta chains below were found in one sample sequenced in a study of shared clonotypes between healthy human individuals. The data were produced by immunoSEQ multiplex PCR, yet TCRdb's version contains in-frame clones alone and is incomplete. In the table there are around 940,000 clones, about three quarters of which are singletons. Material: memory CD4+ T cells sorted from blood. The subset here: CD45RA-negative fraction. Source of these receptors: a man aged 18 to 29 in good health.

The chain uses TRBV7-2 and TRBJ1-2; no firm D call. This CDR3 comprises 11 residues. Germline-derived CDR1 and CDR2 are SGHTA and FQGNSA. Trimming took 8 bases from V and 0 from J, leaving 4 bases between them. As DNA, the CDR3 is TGTGCCAGCGCAGCTAACTATGGCTACACCTTC. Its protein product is CASAANYGYTF.

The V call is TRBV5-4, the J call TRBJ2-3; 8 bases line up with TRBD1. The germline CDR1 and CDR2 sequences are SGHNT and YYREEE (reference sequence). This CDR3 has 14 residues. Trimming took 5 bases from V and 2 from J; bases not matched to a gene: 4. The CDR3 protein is CASSKDRATDTQYF. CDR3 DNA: TGTGCCAGCAGTAAGGACAGGGCCACAGATACGCAGTATTTT.

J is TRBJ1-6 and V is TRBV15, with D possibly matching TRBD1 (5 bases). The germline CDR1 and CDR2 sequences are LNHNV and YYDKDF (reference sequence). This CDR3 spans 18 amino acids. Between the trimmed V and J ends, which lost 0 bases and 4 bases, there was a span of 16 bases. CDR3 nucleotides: TGTGCCACCAGCAGAGATCTGTTTTCCCGACAGTATAATTCACCCCTCCACTTT. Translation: CATSRDLFSRQYNSPLHF. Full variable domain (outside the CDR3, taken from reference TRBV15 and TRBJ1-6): DAMVIQNPRYQVTQFGKPVTLSCSQTLNHNVMYWYQQKSSQAPKLLFHYYDKDFNNEADTPDNFQSRRPNTSFCFLDIRSPGLGDTAMYLCATSRDLFSRQYNSPLHFGNGTRLTVT.

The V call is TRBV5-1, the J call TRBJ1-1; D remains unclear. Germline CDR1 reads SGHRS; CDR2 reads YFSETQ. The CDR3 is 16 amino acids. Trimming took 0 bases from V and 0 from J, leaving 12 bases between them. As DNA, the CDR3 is TGCGCCAGCAGCTTGGCCTACGGAGACATGAACACTGAAGCTTTCTTT. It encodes CASSLAYGDMNTEAFF.

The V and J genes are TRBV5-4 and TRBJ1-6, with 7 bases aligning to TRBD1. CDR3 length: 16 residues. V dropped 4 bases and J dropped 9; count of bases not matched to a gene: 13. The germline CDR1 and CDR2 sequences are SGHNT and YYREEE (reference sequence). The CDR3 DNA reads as TGTGCCAGCAGCGATAGGGGGCGATTTTTGGGTTCACCCCTCCACTTT. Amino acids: CASSDRGRFLGSPLHF.

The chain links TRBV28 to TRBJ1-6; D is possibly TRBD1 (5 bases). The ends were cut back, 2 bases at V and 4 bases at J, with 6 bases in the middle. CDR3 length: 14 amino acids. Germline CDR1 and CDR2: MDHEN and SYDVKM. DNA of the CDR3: TGTGCCAGCAGTTTACAGGGATATAATTCACCCCTCCACTTT. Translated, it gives CASSLQGYNSPLHF.

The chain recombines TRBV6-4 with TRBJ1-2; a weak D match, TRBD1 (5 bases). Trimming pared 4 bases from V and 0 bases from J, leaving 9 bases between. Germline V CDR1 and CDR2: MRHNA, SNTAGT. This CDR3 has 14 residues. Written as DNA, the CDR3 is TGTGCCAGCAGTGGGATGACAGCTAACTATGGCTACACCTTC. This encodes CASSGMTANYGYTF.

CDR3 coding DNA: TGCGCCAGCAGCTGGGGACAGGGGACAACTAATGAAAAACTGTTTTTT. Translation gives CASSWGQGTTNEKLFF. The rearrangement links TRBV5-1 to TRBJ1-4; TRBD1 matches at 10 bases. The germline V gene encodes CDR1 SGHRS and CDR2 YFSETQ. V shed 3 bases and J 0 bases; nucleotides not matched to a gene: 2. The CDR3 extends over 16 amino acids.

The CDR3 here is CASSLTVNSETQYF. CDR3 bases: TGTGCCAGCAGCTTAACGGTCAATTCGGAGACCCAGTACTTC. The J gene is TRBJ2-5, the V gene TRBV7-3; no clear D gene. This CDR3 is built from 14 residues. The ends were cut back, 0 bases at V and 5 bases at J, with 10 bases in the middle. Germline values: CDR1 SGHTA, CDR2 FQGTGA.

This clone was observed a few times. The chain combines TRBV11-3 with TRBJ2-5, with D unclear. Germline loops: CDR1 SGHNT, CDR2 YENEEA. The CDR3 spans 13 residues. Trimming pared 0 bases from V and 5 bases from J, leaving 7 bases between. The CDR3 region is CASSLDRTETQYF. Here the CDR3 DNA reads TGTGCCAGCAGCTTAGATCGCACCGAGACCCAGTACTTC.

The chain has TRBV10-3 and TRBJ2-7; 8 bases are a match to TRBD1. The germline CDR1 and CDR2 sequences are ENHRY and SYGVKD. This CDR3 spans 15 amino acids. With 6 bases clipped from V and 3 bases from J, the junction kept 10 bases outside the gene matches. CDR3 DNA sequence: TGTGCCATCAGCCCGTCGGTCAGGGGGCTCTACGAGCAGTACTTC. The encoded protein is CAISPSVRGLYEQYF.

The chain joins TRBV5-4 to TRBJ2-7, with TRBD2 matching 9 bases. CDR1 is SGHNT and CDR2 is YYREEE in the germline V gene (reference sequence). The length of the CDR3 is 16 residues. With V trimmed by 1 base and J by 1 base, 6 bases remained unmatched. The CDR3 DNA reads TGTGCCAGCAGCTTGCTGGGAACTAGCGGGTCCTACGAGCAGTACTTC. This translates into CASSLLGTSGSYEQYF.

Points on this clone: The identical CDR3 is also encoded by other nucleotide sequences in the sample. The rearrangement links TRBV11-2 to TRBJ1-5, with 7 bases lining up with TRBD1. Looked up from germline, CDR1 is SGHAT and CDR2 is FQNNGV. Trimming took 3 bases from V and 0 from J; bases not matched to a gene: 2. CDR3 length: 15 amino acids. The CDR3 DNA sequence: TGTGCCAGCAGCTTGACAGGGCTTAGCAATCAGCCCCAGCATTTT. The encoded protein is CASSLTGLSNQPQHF.

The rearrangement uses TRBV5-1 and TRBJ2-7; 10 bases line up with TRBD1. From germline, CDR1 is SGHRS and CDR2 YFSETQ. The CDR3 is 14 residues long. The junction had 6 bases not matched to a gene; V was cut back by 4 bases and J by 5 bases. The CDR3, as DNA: TGCGCCAGCAGCGCCGGACAGGGGGGCAACGAGCAGTACTTC. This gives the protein CASSAGQGGNEQYF.

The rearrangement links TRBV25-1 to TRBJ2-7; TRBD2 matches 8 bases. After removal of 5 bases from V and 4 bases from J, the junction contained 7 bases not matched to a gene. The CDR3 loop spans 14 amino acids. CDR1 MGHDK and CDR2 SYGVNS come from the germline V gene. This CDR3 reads CASSREGGVYEQYF. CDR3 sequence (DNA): TGTGCCAGCAGTCGGGAGGGGGGTGTTTACGAGCAGTACTTC.

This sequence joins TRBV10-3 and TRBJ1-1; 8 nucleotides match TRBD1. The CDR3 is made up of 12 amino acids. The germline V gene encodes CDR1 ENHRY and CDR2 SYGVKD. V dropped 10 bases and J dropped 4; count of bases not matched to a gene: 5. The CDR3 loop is CATQTGATEAFF. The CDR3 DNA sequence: TGTGCCACCCAGACAGGGGCCACTGAAGCTTTCTTT.

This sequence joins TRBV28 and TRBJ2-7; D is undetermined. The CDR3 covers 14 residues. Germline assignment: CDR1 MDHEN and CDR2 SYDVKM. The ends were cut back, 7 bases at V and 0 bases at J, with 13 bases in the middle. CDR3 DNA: TGTGCCAGCAAGAGGCTCCGAAGCTCCTACGAGCAGTACTTC. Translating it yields CASKRLRSSYEQYF.

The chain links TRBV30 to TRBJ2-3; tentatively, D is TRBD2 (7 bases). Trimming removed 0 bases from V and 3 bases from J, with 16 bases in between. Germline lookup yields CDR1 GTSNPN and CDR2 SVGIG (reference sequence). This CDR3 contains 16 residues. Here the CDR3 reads CAWSVGSGGRTDTQYF. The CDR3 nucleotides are TGTGCCTGGAGTGTAGGGTCCGGGGGGCGAACAGATACGCAGTATTTT.

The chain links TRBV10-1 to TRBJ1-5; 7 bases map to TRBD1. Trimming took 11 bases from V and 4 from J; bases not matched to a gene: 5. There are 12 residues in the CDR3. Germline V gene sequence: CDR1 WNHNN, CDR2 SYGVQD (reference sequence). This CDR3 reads CAGSTGNQPQHF. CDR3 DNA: TGCGCCGGCTCGACAGGGAATCAGCCCCAGCATTTT.

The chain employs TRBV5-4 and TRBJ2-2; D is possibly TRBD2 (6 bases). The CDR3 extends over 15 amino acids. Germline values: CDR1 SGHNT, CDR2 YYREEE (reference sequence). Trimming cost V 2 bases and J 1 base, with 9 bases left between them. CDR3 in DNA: TGTGCCAGCAGCTTAGATAGCGGGAACACCGGGGAGCTGTTTTTT. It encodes CASSLDSGNTGELFF.